This entry lists 2 T cell receptor beta chains sequenced from one sample in a study of T-cell memory formation after mild COVID-19. TCRdb passed the 5' RACE reads through MiXCR, listing each CDR3 protein once. The sample holds hundreds of thousands of distinct CDR3 sequences, 15% seen once. The sequenced sample consisted of PBMCs or a T cell subset sorted from them (not recorded which). The receptors originated from an adult woman who had mild COVID-19 (a few samples of this study predate the infection). Cell type and time point are not known.

This clonotype was counted ten times or more. This CDR3 is CASSRQGTDTQYF. The CDR3 coding sequence is TGTGCCAGCAGTCGACAGGGAACAGATACGCAGTATTTT. This chain connects TRBV7-2 to TRBJ2-3, with 7 bases matching TRBD1. The J segment lost 3 bases and the V segment lost 6 bases, leaving 3 bases of the junction unmatched. The CDR3 extends over 13 amino acids. Germline CDR1 is SGHTA and CDR2 is FQGNSA.

This clonotype was observed many times. The chain carries TRBV10-3 and TRBJ2-5, with D perhaps matching TRBD1 (6 bases). This CDR3 contains 14 residues. The ends were cut back, 4 bases at V and 2 bases at J, with 11 bases in the middle. Per the germline V gene, CDR1 is ENHRY and CDR2 is SYGVKD. The CDR3 is CAISVQGWQETQYF. CDR3 nucleotides: TGTGCCATCAGTGTCCAGGGGTGGCAAGAGACCCAGTACTTC.